Below are 22 T cell receptor beta chains sequenced from a single sample in a study of T cells after yellow fever vaccination. TCRdb itself ran the 5' RACE reads through MiXCR, one entry per CDR3 protein. Of a few hundred thousand distinct CDR3 sequences in the sample, around an eighth are singletons; the top ten hold 3.2%. The source was CD4+ T cells sorted from PBMCs, collected 15 days after the yellow fever booster vaccination. The receptors here all came from a man younger than 30 who received the YFV17D yellow fever vaccine.

The chain combines TRBV6-2 or TRBV6-3 with TRBJ1-5; 8 nucleotides line up with TRBD1. CDR1 is MNHEY and CDR2 is SVGEGT in the germline V gene. Trimming at V came to 2 bases and at J to 2 bases, leaving 11 bases not matched to a gene. CDR3 size: 18 residues. DNA of the CDR3: TGTGCCAGCAGTTACACCCGGACAGGGCCCGGGGGCAATCAGCCCCAGCATTTT. Protein product: CASSYTRTGPGGNQPQHF.

This clonotype appeared a few times. The chain joins TRBV5-5 to TRBJ1-3; 7 bases match TRBD1. CDR3 length: 15 amino acids. The V gene's germline CDR1 is SGHKS and CDR2 YYEKEE (reference sequence). V lost 1 base, J lost 0 bases, and 1 base stayed unmatched. The CDR3, as DNA: TGTGCCAGCAGCTTGACAGGGGACTCTGGAAACACCATATATTTT. Translating gives CASSLTGDSGNTIYF.

This clonotype was observed a handful of times. The junction does not match germline at one end; this may be a read error. V is TRBV7-7 and J is TRBJ2-6; 8 bases match TRBD1. Germline assignment: CDR1 SSHAT and CDR2 FNYEAQ (reference sequence). The CDR3 runs to 17 residues. The CDR3 DNA reads TGTGCTAGCAGCCCCTGGGACAGGTCCTCTGGGGCCAACGTCCTGACTTTC. The encoded protein is CASSPWDRSSGANVLTF. Complete variable domain (other parts from reference TRBV7-7 and TRBJ2-6): GAGVSQSPRYKVTKRGQDVTLRCDPISSHATLYWYQQALGQGPEFLTYFNYEAQPDKSGLPSDRFSAERPEGSISTLTIQRTEQRDSAMYRCASSPWDRSSGANVLTFGAGSRLTVL.

This clonotype was detected many times. The CDR3 region has the DNA TGCGCCAGCAGCTTATTCCCAGACAGAGGGGAGACCCAGTACTTC. Amino acids: CASSLFPDRGETQYF. This rearrangement joins TRBV5-1 to TRBJ2-5, with D perhaps assigned TRBD1 or TRBD2 (5 bases each). Looked up from germline, CDR1 is SGHRS and CDR2 is YFSETQ. This CDR3 is built from 15 residues. The ends were cut back, 2 bases at V and 5 bases at J, with 16 bases in the middle.

This chain uses TRBV7-9 with TRBJ1-2; TRBD1 is a possible D gene (5 bases). The germline V and J ends were trimmed by 5 bases and 7 bases, with 20 bases remaining between them. Per the germline V gene, CDR1 is SEHNR and CDR2 is FQNEAQ (reference sequence). The CDR3 extends over 15 amino acids. The CDR3 nucleotides are TGTGCCAGCAGCCGCGGGGGGGATCGGCATTCTGGCTACACCTTC. Its translation: CASSRGGDRHSGYTF.

This clonotype was counted many times. The chain links TRBV7-2 to TRBJ1-5; D might be TRBD1 (5 bases). Trimming pared 6 bases from V and 13 bases from J, leaving 19 bases between. CDR1 is SGHTA, CDR2 FQGNSA, per germline. The CDR3 totals 13 residues. Written as DNA, the CDR3 is TGTGCCAGCAGTATAAATTCGGACACCCTACAGCATTTT. This sequence encodes CASSINSDTLQHF.

The chain links TRBV5-1 to TRBJ1-6; D perhaps matches TRBD1 (5 bases). V was cut by 0 bases and J by 8 bases, with 15 bases left in between. The CDR3 runs 16 residues. Germline-derived CDR1 and CDR2 are SGHRS and YFSETQ. The CDR3 coding sequence is TGCGCCAGCAGCTTGGTCTGGGGCCGGGGCTATTCACCCCTCCACTTT. Its translation is CASSLVWGRGYSPLHF.

The chain carries TRBV7-9 and TRBJ2-1; TRBD2 might be the D (7 bases). The germline gives CDR1 SEHNR, CDR2 FQNEAQ (reference sequence). Deletions cut 5 bases from V and 9 bases from J, with 17 bases between. CDR3 length: 14 residues. In nucleotides, the CDR3 is TGTGCCAGCAGCCAGAGGGGGGGCCAGAGTGAGCAGTTCTTC. Its translation: CASSQRGGQSEQFF. The full variable domain, its missing parts supplied by reference TRBV7-9 and TRBJ2-1, is DTGVSQNPRHKITKRGQNVTFRCDPISEHNRLYWYRQTLGQGPEFLTYFQNEAQLEKSRLLSDRFSAERPKGSFSTLEIQRTEQGDSAMYLCASSQRGGQSEQFFGPGTRLTVL.

This clonotype was seen a handful of times. This rearrangement joins TRBV29-1 to TRBJ1-1, with TRBD1 as a possible D gene (6 bases). V lost 8 bases, J lost 1 base, and 8 bases lay in between. The CDR3 spans 11 residues. CDR1 and CDR2 (germline): SQVTM, ANQGSEA. The CDR3 region is CSTGQNTEAFF. CDR3 coding DNA: TGCAGCACGGGACAGAACACTGAAGCTTTCTTT.

V usage is TRBV20-1 and J usage is TRBJ2-3; D is possibly TRBD1 or TRBD2 (5 bases each). The V end was cut by 2 bases, the J end by 2 bases, with 11 bases between. CDR3 length: 14 residues. The V gene's germline CDR1 is DFQATT and CDR2 SNEGSKA (reference sequence). CDR3 sequence: CSARSGTLTDTQYF. The CDR3 DNA is TGCAGTGCTAGATCCGGGACCCTCACAGATACGCAGTATTTT.

The V call is TRBV7-2, the J call TRBJ2-5, with 9 nucleotides matching TRBD1. The CDR3 spans 17 residues. The germline V gene encodes CDR1 SGHTA and CDR2 FQGNSA. The V gene end was trimmed by 4 bases and the J gene end by 5 bases; junction bases not matched to a gene: 14. CDR3 DNA: TGTGCCAGCAGCTCCCGACTCCGGGACAGGGCAGGGGAGACCCAGTACTTC. Amino acids: CASSSRLRDRAGETQYF. The variable domain in full, completed from reference TRBV7-2 and TRBJ2-5, reads GAGVSQSPSNKVTEKGKDVELRCDPISGHTALYWYRQSLGQGLEFLIYFQGNSAPDKSGLPSDRFSAERTGGSVSTLTIQRTQQEDSAVYLCASSSRLRDRAGETQYFGPGTRLLVL.

This clonotype came up a few times. The chain couples TRBV4-1 to TRBJ1-1; D ambiguous. The CDR3 spans 15 residues. Germline CDR1 reads MGHRA; CDR2 reads YSYEKL. Trimming shortened V by 0 bases and J by 5 bases, and 13 bases separated the two germline ends. In DNA, the CDR3 is TGCGCCAGCAGCCAAGAACCCGTGGTTTCGACTGAAGCTTTCTTT. This encodes CASSQEPVVSTEAFF.

The chain joins TRBV25-1 to TRBJ1-2; 9 nucleotides agree with TRBD1. The CDR3 contains 16 residues. Losses at the gene ends were 4 bases for V and 2 bases for J; bases not matched to a gene: 8. Germline CDR1 is MGHDK and CDR2 is SYGVNS. In DNA form, the CDR3 reads TGTGCCAGCAGTGGAGGGACAGGGATGATAAACTATGGCTACACCTTC. Translation gives CASSGGTGMINYGYTF.

The gene calls are TRBV27 and TRBJ2-7, with 7 nucleotides matching TRBD2. CDR1 is MNHEY and CDR2 is SMNVEV in the germline V gene (reference sequence). V gave up 5 bases and J gave up 1 base; unmatched junction bases: 8. The CDR3 contains 15 residues. The chain's CDR3 is CASSRGRGRSYEQYV. The CDR3 coding sequence is TGTGCCAGCAGTCGGGGGAGGGGCAGATCCTACGAGCAGTACGTC.

V and J are TRBV20-1 and TRBJ1-2; possible D gene TRBD1, 6 bases. This CDR3 has 16 amino acids. Germline V CDR1 and CDR2: DFQATT, SNEGSKA (reference sequence). V lost 0 bases, J lost 8 bases, and 22 bases lay in between. CDR3 in amino acids: CSARDPHNIQGRGYTF. For the CDR3, the DNA is TGCAGTGCTAGAGATCCCCACAACATACAGGGTCGGGGCTACACCTTC.

This clonotype was recorded a few times. The chain couples TRBV25-1 to TRBJ2-7, with D perhaps TRBD1 (5 bases). Deletions cut 4 bases from V and 7 bases from J, with 14 bases between. Germline CDR1 is MGHDK and CDR2 is SYGVNS. The CDR3 consists of 13 residues. In DNA form, the CDR3 reads TGTGCCAGCAGTGTCCAGGGTATGAGGGAGCAGTACTTC. Its translation is CASSVQGMREQYF.

This clonotype was seen a few times. The chain carries TRBV5-1 and TRBJ2-1; tentative D call: TRBD2 (5 bases). CDR3 length: 12 residues. The germline V gene encodes CDR1 SGHRS and CDR2 YFSETQ. The V end lost 2 bases, the J end lost 10 bases, and 10 bases lay between the germline ends. CDR3 bases: TGCGCCAGCAGCTTATTACCGGGGGAGCAGTTCTTC. This translates into CASSLLPGEQFF.

The rearrangement links TRBV5-1 to TRBJ2-4, with D possibly matching TRBD1 (6 bases). Germline V lookup: CDR1 SGHRS, CDR2 YFSETQ. V shed 0 bases and J shed 6 bases, with 10 bases lying between them. The length of the CDR3 is 14 residues. The CDR3 region is CASSLEQGVNIQYF. CDR3 DNA sequence: TGCGCCAGCAGCTTGGAACAGGGTGTAAACATTCAGTACTTC.

This clonotype showed up just a few times. The V gene is TRBV27, the J gene TRBJ2-3; no clear D gene. The CDR3 sequence is 13 residues long. V lost 6 bases, J lost 0 bases, and 7 bases lay in between. CDR1 and CDR2 from the germline V gene are MNHEY and SMNVEV (reference sequence). The CDR3 region is CASRIFSTDTQYF. CDR3 coding DNA: TGTGCCAGCAGGATATTTAGCACAGATACGCAGTATTTT.

This clonotype has more than one count but fewer than ten. This chain links TRBV6-5 with TRBJ1-2; unclear D gene. The CDR3 is 13 residues long. Trimming stripped 6 bases from V and 7 bases from J, with 15 bases between. The germline V gene has CDR1 MNHEY and CDR2 SVGAGI. CDR3 residues: CASSRPDPSGYTF. Written as DNA, the CDR3 is TGTGCCAGCAGCCGACCCGACCCGAGTGGCTACACCTTC.

This chain uses TRBV11-2 with TRBJ2-2, with D unresolved. The CDR3 has 13 residues. Per germline, CDR1 SGHAT and CDR2 FQNNGV. The V end lost 4 bases, the J end lost 8 bases, and 11 bases lay between the germline ends. The DNA for the CDR3 is TGTGCCAGCAGCTCGTCCTATTCGGGGGAGCTGTTTTTT. Its protein product is CASSSSYSGELFF. Full variable domain (remainder filled in from reference TRBV11-2 and TRBJ2-2): EAGVAQSPRYKIIEKRQSVAFWCNPISGHATLYWYQQILGQGPKLLIQFQNNGVVDDSQLPKDRFSAERLKGVDSTLKIQPAKLEDSAVYLCASSSSYSGELFFGEGSRLTVL.

This clonotype has ten or more counts. The rearrangement uses TRBV7-9 and TRBJ1-1, with 8 bases matching TRBD1. CDR3 size: 13 residues. With V trimmed by 5 bases and J by 7 bases, 6 bases remained unmatched. Germline V CDR1 and CDR2: SEHNR, FQNEAQ (reference sequence). Here the CDR3 reads CASSEGTGSEAFF. In DNA form, the CDR3 reads TGTGCCAGCAGCGAAGGGACAGGAAGTGAAGCTTTCTTT.